This T cell receptor (beta chain) was captured in a study of blood T cell repertoires in COVID-19. Study details: The study drew acute and convalescent COVID-19 samples from the United States, Italy and Spain. The analysed material was cDNA or gDNA that came from T cells, B-cell-depleted T cells, or PBMCs.

In the original analysis: Nucleated cell number was recorded as an estimate derived from reference gene primer amplification. The assay was immunoSEQ multiplex PCR, and TCRdb's table has in-frame clones only and misses some. V, J and clone size are those of that table, while D and trimming were read from the DNA. Among around 310,000 clones listed, 80% to 95% were seen once. Germline trimming cut 5 bases from V and 6 bases from J; bases unmatched to any gene: 7. There are 14 residues in the CDR3. Germline CDR1 and CDR2: SGHTA and FQGTGA. The Seattle site enrolled patients during active infection and followed them longitudinally.

This TCR came from a woman aged 25 to 39 with COVID-19, enrolled during active disease. Sequenced sample: peripheral blood. The chain employs TRBV7-3 and TRBJ2-1, with TRBD2 matching 7 bases. The CDR3 bases are TGTGCCAGCAGCCCCGGACTAGGACTCAATGAGCAGTTCTTC. It translates to CASSPGLGLNEQFF. Complete variable domain (other parts from reference TRBV7-3 and TRBJ2-1): GAGVSQTPSNKVTEKGKYVELRCDPISGHTALYWYRQSLGQGPEFLIYFQGTGAADDSGLPNDRFFAVRPEGSVSTLKIQRTERGDSAVYLCASSPGLGLNEQFFGPGTRLTVL.